A single sample is the source of the 31 T cell receptor beta chains below, sequenced in a study of STAT5B mutations in CD4+ large granular lymphocyte leukemia. The table came from immunoSEQ multiplex PCR; TCRdb's copy has only in-frame clones and leaves some out. The sample lists 20,000 or so clones, roughly 79% seen once, with 0.35% to 0.45% in the top ten. The specimen sequenced was CD4+ T cells from blood buffy coats. These receptors all stem from a human donor in good health.

V and J are TRBV7-6 and TRBJ2-7, with D perhaps matching TRBD1 (5 bases). This CDR3 has 14 amino acids. From germline, CDR1 is SGHVS and CDR2 FNYEAQ. With 4 bases removed from V and 0 bases from J, the gap between germline ends came to 10 bases. CDR3 nucleotides: TGTGCCAGCAGCTACGGACAACACTCCTACGAGCAGTACTTC. The encoded protein is CASSYGQHSYEQYF.

This chain connects TRBV7-8 to TRBJ2-3; D perhaps matches TRBD1 (6 bases). Germline CDR1 SGHVS, CDR2 FQNEAQ. Trimming took 8 bases from V and 2 from J, leaving 23 bases between them. The length of the CDR3 is 17 residues. CDR3 sequence: CASAALVTRGSTDTQYF. In nucleotides, the CDR3 is TGTGCCAGCGCCGCTCTCGTTACTAGGGGGTCCACAGATACGCAGTATTTT.

The chain employs TRBV10-1 and TRBJ1-1; D is possibly TRBD1 (5 bases). The CDR3 is made up of 14 amino acids. Trimming shortened V by 5 bases and J by 5 bases, and 15 bases separated the two germline ends. Germline lookup yields CDR1 WNHNN and CDR2 SYGVQD (reference sequence). In DNA, the CDR3 is TGCGCCAGCAGTCATGACAGTCCCGGGACTGAAGCTTTCTTT. Translation gives CASSHDSPGTEAFF.

This clone showed up just a few times. The chain links TRBV7-8 to TRBJ2-7, with D unclear. CDR3 length equals 11 residues. The germline V gene encodes CDR1 SGHVS and CDR2 FQNEAQ. Between the trimmed V and J ends, which lost 3 bases and 2 bases, there was a span of 2 bases. CDR3 sequence reads: CASSFAYEQYF. Written as DNA, the CDR3 is TGTGCCAGCAGCTTCGCCTACGAGCAGTACTTC.

The chain combines TRBV25-1 with TRBJ1-1; D is possibly TRBD1 (6 bases). Deletions cut 3 bases from V and 3 bases from J, with 14 bases between. The length of the CDR3 is 15 residues. Germline V gives CDR1 MGHDK, CDR2 SYGVNS. CDR3 amino acids: CASSDTTGFDTEAFF. As DNA, the CDR3 is TGTGCCAGCAGTGATACAACAGGGTTCGACACTGAAGCTTTCTTT.

V is TRBV19 and J is TRBJ1-2, with 7 bases fitting TRBD1. Germline CDR1 reads LNHDA; CDR2 reads SQIVND (reference sequence). This CDR3 contains 17 residues. Trimming cost V 8 bases and J 5 bases; bases outside gene matches: 20. CDR3 residues: CASSHRPTGARAYGYTF. Written as DNA, the CDR3 is TGTGCCAGTTCGCATCGGCCCACAGGGGCCAGGGCGTATGGCTACACCTTC.

The chain is built from TRBV19 and TRBJ2-1; D is perhaps TRBD2 (6 bases). There are 13 residues in the CDR3. Germline V gives CDR1 LNHDA, CDR2 SQIVND (reference sequence). V lost 4 bases and J 7 bases, leaving 11 bases between the germline ends. DNA for the CDR3: TGTGCCAGTAGTACAAGACTAGTAAATGAGCAGTTCTTC. As protein: CASSTRLVNEQFF.

V gene TRBV5-1 combines with J gene TRBJ2-7; 13 positions agree with TRBD2. CDR1 and CDR2 from the germline V gene are SGHRS and YFSETQ. V gave up 2 bases and J gave up 1 base; unmatched junction bases: 15. This CDR3 is 20 amino acids long. CDR3 residues: CASSFSPPRTSGSRSYEQYF. CDR3 bases: TGCGCCAGCAGCTTTTCCCCCCCCCGGACTAGCGGGAGTAGGTCCTACGAGCAGTACTTC. The variable domain in full, with the rest retrieved from reference TRBV5-1 and TRBJ2-7, is KAGVTQTPRYLIKTRGQQVTLSCSPISGHRSVSWYQQTPGQGLQFLFEYFSETQRNKGNFPGRFSGRQFSNSRSEMNVSTLELGDSALYLCASSFSPPRTSGSRSYEQYFGPGTRLTVT.

The rearrangement uses TRBV28 and TRBJ2-1, with D possibly matching TRBD1 (5 bases). V gave up 8 bases and J gave up 3 bases, with 11 bases separating them. The CDR3 covers 13 residues. Germline-derived CDR1 and CDR2 are MDHEN and SYDVKM. CDR3 amino acids: CASAGAGYNEQFF. CDR3 in DNA: TGTGCCAGCGCTGGGGCCGGCTACAATGAGCAGTTCTTC.

The V gene is TRBV28, the J gene TRBJ2-4; 8 nucleotides agree with TRBD1. Germline CDR1 is MDHEN and CDR2 is SYDVKM. V trimming: 5 bases; J trimming: 6 bases; junction bases outside the gene matches: 9. The CDR3 sequence is 15 residues long. In DNA form, the CDR3 reads TGTGCCAGCAGTGATCGGACAGGGAATCTAAACATTCAGTACTTC. Translation: CASSDRTGNLNIQYF.

This clone was detected only once. This chain links TRBV9 with TRBJ2-1; 9 bases fit TRBD2. Germline values: CDR1 SGDLS, CDR2 YYNGEE. V lost 0 bases to trimming and J lost 4 bases; unmatched junction nucleotides: 5. This CDR3 is 16 amino acids long. CDR3 coding DNA: TGTGCCAGCAGCGTAGCTTCGCGGGGGGGGTACAATGAGCAGTTCTTC. Its protein product is CASSVASRGGYNEQFF.

V and J are TRBV11-3 and TRBJ2-1; 10 bases fit TRBD1. The germline CDR1 and CDR2 sequences are SGHNT and YENEEA. This CDR3 has 17 residues. Germline trimming cut 2 bases from V and 5 bases from J; bases unmatched to any gene: 9. The CDR3 nucleotides are TGTGCCAGCAGCTTAACGTCCGGGACAGGGGTGCACAATGAGCAGTTCTTC. Its translation: CASSLTSGTGVHNEQFF.

This clone was seen only a few times. This chain connects TRBV2 to TRBJ1-5, with unresolved D. Trimming shortened V by 2 bases and J by 7 bases, and 12 bases separated the two germline ends. Germline V gene lookup returns CDR1 SNHLY and CDR2 FYNNEI. The CDR3 contains 14 residues. The CDR3 loop is CASSEQRTGQPQHF. CDR3 DNA sequence: TGTGCCAGCAGTGAACAGAGGACCGGACAGCCCCAGCATTTT.

This rearrangement joins TRBV19 to TRBJ1-6, with a possible D match to TRBD1 (6 bases). V dropped 6 bases and J dropped 9 bases, with 15 bases sitting between them. Germline V gives CDR1 LNHDA, CDR2 SQIVND (reference sequence). The CDR3 extends over 14 amino acids. CDR3 coding DNA: TGTGCCAGTAGCACACAGGGTTCCCGTTCACCCCTCCACTTT. This codes for CASSTQGSRSPLHF.

This chain links TRBV6-6 with TRBJ1-1, with D possibly being TRBD1 (5 bases). The CDR3 consists of 11 residues. The ends were cut back, 5 bases at V and 10 bases at J, with 11 bases in the middle. Germline CDR1 reads MNHNY; CDR2 reads SVGAGI (reference sequence). The CDR3 reads CASSQGFGAFF. The DNA for the CDR3 is TGTGCCAGCAGTCAGGGATTTGGAGCTTTCTTT.

The chain uses TRBV6-1 and TRBJ1-5; D unclear. The germline V gene has CDR1 MNHNS and CDR2 SASEGT. V shed 6 bases and J shed 0 bases, with 9 bases lying between them. This CDR3 has 14 amino acids. CDR3 amino acids: CASSQTYSNQPQHF. Written as DNA, the CDR3 is TGTGCCAGCAGCCAGACCTATAGCAATCAGCCCCAGCATTTT.

The rearrangement uses TRBV5-1 and TRBJ2-7, with 9 positions matching TRBD1. The germline gives CDR1 SGHRS, CDR2 YFSETQ. The CDR3 contains 13 residues. The V gene end was trimmed by 7 bases and the J gene end by 7 bases; junction bases not matched to a gene: 9. The DNA for the CDR3 is TGCGCCAGCTCGCTACAGGGGGCTCAAGAGCAGTACTTC. This sequence encodes CASSLQGAQEQYF.

This CDR3 is CASSLSGAGTDTQYF. The CDR3 nucleotides are TGTGCCAGCAGCTTATCGGGGGCCGGCACAGATACGCAGTATTTT. This chain uses TRBV13 with TRBJ2-3; D tentatively reads TRBD1 or TRBD2 (6 bases each). The CDR3 consists of 15 residues. Per germline, CDR1 PRHDT and CDR2 FYEKMQ (reference sequence). Trimming took off 2 bases at V and 1 base at J, with 10 bases between the two ends.

V usage is TRBV7-9 and J usage is TRBJ2-5, with D perhaps assigned TRBD1 or TRBD2 (5 bases each). The V end was cut by 5 bases, the J end by 4 bases, with 17 bases between. Germline CDR1 reads SEHNR; CDR2 reads FQNEAQ (reference sequence). The CDR3 extends over 15 amino acids. The CDR3 here is CASSPHGRETETQYF. For the CDR3, the DNA is TGTGCCAGCAGCCCACACGGCAGGGAGACAGAGACCCAGTACTTC.

The chain is built from TRBV7-2 and TRBJ2-1, with 9 positions matching TRBD2. The CDR3 spans 17 residues. Germline V CDR1 and CDR2: SGHTA, FQGNSA. V lost 0 bases to trimming and J lost 4 bases; unmatched junction nucleotides: 7. Here the CDR3 reads CASSLAVAAGGYNEQFF. CDR3 nucleotide sequence: TGTGCCAGCAGCTTAGCCGTCGCTGCGGGGGGGTACAATGAGCAGTTCTTC.

Here the CDR3 DNA reads TGTGCCAGCAGTTTTGTGACGGGGCCTAGATACAATGAGCAGTTCTTC. Amino acid sequence: CASSFVTGPRYNEQFF. The chain couples TRBV28 to TRBJ2-1, with D perhaps being TRBD1 or TRBD2 (5 bases each). V was trimmed by 3 bases and J by 4 bases, leaving 16 bases between them. The CDR3 has 16 residues. Germline CDR1 and CDR2: MDHEN and SYDVKM.

This chain links TRBV4-3 with TRBJ1-5, with D maybe TRBD1 (5 bases). The CDR3 extends over 19 amino acids. The V gene lost 3 bases and the J gene lost 0 bases, with 21 bases spanning the gap. Germline assignment: CDR1 LGHNA and CDR2 YSLEER. CDR3 loop: CASSHTRLAPGGSNQPQHF. As DNA, the CDR3 is TGCGCCAGCAGCCATACACGGTTGGCTCCGGGGGGTAGCAATCAGCCCCAGCATTTT.

CDR3 sequence: CASSLGPGIETEAFF. CDR3 DNA: TGCGCCAGCAGCTTGGGCCCGGGGATAGAAACTGAAGCTTTCTTT. The gene calls are TRBV5-1 and TRBJ1-1, with D hard to call. The CDR3 has 15 residues. V lost 0 bases, J lost 5 bases, and 14 bases lay in between. Germline V CDR1 and CDR2: SGHRS, YFSETQ.

The CDR3 sequence is CASSPMGGVTEAFF. The DNA of the CDR3 is TGTGCCAGCAGCCCCATGGGAGGGGTCACTGAAGCTTTCTTT. The V call is TRBV7-9, the J call TRBJ1-1; tentatively, D is TRBD1 (5 bases). Germline assignment: CDR1 SEHNR and CDR2 FQNEAQ (reference sequence). The CDR3 has 14 amino acids. V dropped 5 bases and J dropped 4 bases, with 14 bases sitting between them.

The rearrangement links TRBV27 to TRBJ2-2, with no clear D. Per the germline V gene, CDR1 is MNHEY and CDR2 is SMNVEV (reference sequence). This CDR3 spans 15 amino acids. Trimming removed 6 bases at V and 5 bases at J, with 16 bases between. Written as DNA, the CDR3 is TGTGCCAGCAGCCCTTGGGTGACCGGTACCGGGGAGCTGTTTTTT. Translated: CASSPWVTGTGELFF.

This chain links TRBV18 with TRBJ1-1, with D hard to call. In germline, CDR1 is KGHSH, CDR2 LQKENI. This CDR3 region has 12 residues. Trimming pared 5 bases from V and 3 bases from J, leaving 7 bases between. CDR3 sequence: CASSVGDTEAFF. The CDR3 nucleotides read TGTGCCAGCTCAGTCGGAGACACTGAAGCTTTCTTT. Filled out from reference TRBV18 and TRBJ1-1, the complete variable domain reads NAGVMQNPRHLVRRRGQEARLRCSPMKGHSHVYWYRQLPEEGLKFMVYLQKENIIDESGMPKERFSAEFPKEGPSILRIQQVVRGDSAAYFCASSVGDTEAFFGQGTRLTVV.

V and J are TRBV28 and TRBJ2-5; D uncertain. The CDR3 has 13 amino acids. Per the germline V gene, CDR1 is MDHEN and CDR2 is SYDVKM. The V and J ends lost 5 bases and 5 bases respectively, with 12 bases between them. The CDR3 spells CASSIPFGETQYF. DNA of the CDR3: TGTGCCAGCAGTATTCCATTTGGGGAGACCCAGTACTTC.

This chain links TRBV19 with TRBJ2-3, with 13 bases matching TRBD2. From germline, CDR1 is LNHDA and CDR2 SQIVND (reference sequence). V dropped 7 bases and J dropped 0; count of bases not matched to a gene: 7. The CDR3 is 17 amino acids. The CDR3 reads CASKRLAGGLSTDTQYF. The CDR3 DNA reads as TGTGCCAGTAAAAGACTAGCGGGAGGTCTGAGCACAGATACGCAGTATTTT.

This clone has only a few counts. The V call is TRBV7-3, the J call TRBJ2-5, with D unclear. CDR3 length: 13 residues. Trimming took off 5 bases at V and 5 bases at J, with 12 bases between the two ends. Germline CDR1 and CDR2: SGHTA and FQGTGA. The CDR3 region has the DNA TGTGCCAGCAGCCCCGGGCCTCCGGAGACCCAGTACTTC. It yields the protein CASSPGPPETQYF.

The rearrangement joins TRBV7-2 to TRBJ1-5, with TRBD1 matching over 8 bases. CDR1 and CDR2 from the germline V gene are SGHTA and FQGNSA. V lost 2 bases and J lost 7; bases outside the gene matches: 4. The CDR3 runs to 14 residues. The CDR3 loop is CASSLRTGMQPQHF. In nucleotides, the CDR3 is TGTGCCAGCAGCTTAAGGACAGGGATGCAGCCCCAGCATTTT.

The chain links TRBV7-2 to TRBJ2-5; tentative D call: TRBD1 (7 bases). V was cut by 0 bases and J by 6 bases, with 14 bases left in between. The CDR3 is made up of 15 amino acids. Germline V gene sequence: CDR1 SGHTA, CDR2 FQGNSA. The CDR3 loop is CASSLAGPGGQTQYF. Written as DNA, the CDR3 is TGTGCCAGCAGCTTAGCCGGGCCAGGGGGGCAGACCCAGTACTTC.